This T cell receptor (beta chain) was documented in a study of blood T cells in healthy people across ages. A second PCR of roughly 7 to 11 cycles used a sample-barcoded 5' primer and a J-beta primer mix. One entry per CDR3 protein results from TCRdb running MiXCR on the 5' RACE reads. The sample holds hundreds of thousands of distinct CDR3 sequences, more than 20% seen once. This clonotype has a handful of counts. V shed 5 bases and J shed 3 bases, with 5 bases lying between them. Germline assignment: CDR1 LGHDT and CDR2 YNNKEL (reference sequence). The CDR3 extends over 12 amino acids. Extraction of total RNA produced a minimum of 6 micrograms from each sample.

The sequenced sample consisted of blood. This TCR was recovered from a man aged 70 or older in good health. This rearrangement joins TRBV3-1 to TRBJ2-1, with D unresolved. CDR3 coding DNA: TGTGCCAGCAGCAGCTTCTACAATGAGCAGTTCTTC. Its translation is CASSSFYNEQFF.